This T cell receptor beta chain stems from a study of cytomegalovirus exposure and HLA in healthy donors. With respect to this clone: What it binds is not known.

V lost 4 bases, J lost 3 bases, and 23 bases lay in between. The CDR3 has 18 residues. Germline-derived CDR1 and CDR2 are SGHKS and YYEKEE (reference sequence). Amplification used 60 Vbeta primers and 13 Jbeta primers. Produced via immunoSEQ multiplex PCR; TCRdb's table is partial and in-frame only. The sample contains over 30,000 clones, roughly 67% of which appear only once. Study outcomes and limitations: Sequencing depth across donors, presence/absence analyses assumed, was roughly uniform.

The sample comprised PBMCs. This sequence originates from a man aged 35 to 55 in good health and CMV-seropositive. V is TRBV5-5 and J is TRBJ1-5; no firm D call. CDR3 loop: CASSQEGRPLSPNQPQHF. The CDR3 nucleotides read TGTGCCAGCAGCCAAGAAGGCAGGCCGCTAAGCCCCAATCAGCCCCAGCATTTT. The entire variable domain, with the rest obtained from reference TRBV5-5 and TRBJ1-5, is as follows: DAGVTQSPTHLIKTRGQQVTLRCSPISGHKSVSWYQQVLGQGPQFIFQYYEKEERGRGNFPDRFSARQFPNYSSELNVNALLLGDSALYLCASSQEGRPLSPNQPQHFGDGTRLSIL.